These 29 T cell receptor beta chains originate from one sample sequenced in a study of OX40 agonist ivuxolimab in advanced cancers. Library preparation was by the immunoSEQ multiplex PCR assay. Held by TCRdb, this immuneACCESS table contains in-frame sequences only and omits some clones. Under half of the omission traces to an unresolved V gene where checked; the cause of the rest is unknown. The table for this sample lists fewer than 25,000 clones; roughly 70% of them were counted only once. The top ten clonotypes cover about 12% of the sample. The sequenced sample was CD4+ or CD8+ T cells sorted from blood, obtained in a trial of the OX40 agonist ivuxolimab. The receptors were gathered from an adult with an advanced solid tumor such as melanoma, head and neck, liver or kidney cancer.

This clone was observed a few times. CDR3 sequence (DNA): TGTGCCAGCAGCCGTGTGCCCGGCTACACCTTC. Protein product: CASSRVPGYTF. The chain employs TRBV16 and TRBJ1-2; no definite D call. Germline assignment: CDR1 KGHSY and CDR2 FQNENV. V was trimmed by 4 bases and J by 8 bases, leaving 8 bases between them. The CDR3 has 11 amino acids.

The chain carries TRBV14 and TRBJ2-1; 7 bases align to TRBD2. The V segment lost 4 bases and the J segment 6 bases; nucleotides outside the gene matches: 12. There are 16 residues in the CDR3. The germline V gene encodes CDR1 SGHDN and CDR2 FVKESK. The CDR3 is CASSPFQAGIPNEQFF. The CDR3 DNA reads TGTGCCAGCAGCCCCTTTCAAGCGGGAATCCCCAATGAGCAGTTCTTC.

The sample holds a few counts of this clone. This chain uses TRBV5-4 with TRBJ2-7; TRBD1 might be the D (6 bases). Germline V gene lookup returns CDR1 SGHNT and CDR2 YYREEE (reference sequence). Between the trimmed V and J ends, which lost 4 bases and 2 bases, there was a span of 13 bases. The CDR3 is 14 residues long. The CDR3 loop reads CASSTGRGAYEQYF. The CDR3 DNA is TGTGCCAGCAGCACAGGCAGGGGAGCCTACGAGCAGTACTTC.

The chain couples TRBV9 to TRBJ1-3; TRBD1 is a possible D gene (5 bases). Trimming removed 4 bases from V and 0 bases from J, with 14 bases in between. Looked up from germline, CDR1 is SGDLS and CDR2 is YYNGEE. There are 16 residues in the CDR3. CDR3 protein: CASSPEGGHSGNTIYF. In DNA, the CDR3 is TGTGCCAGCAGCCCCGAAGGAGGACACTCTGGAAACACCATATATTTT.

Note on this clone: This sample includes further DNA sequences coding for the same CDR3. The chain has TRBV5-1 and TRBJ1-2; 8 bases are a match to TRBD1. The ends lost 4 bases at V and 0 bases at J; junction bases unmatched: 11. The length of the CDR3 is 17 residues. Per germline, CDR1 SGHRS and CDR2 YFSETQ. In DNA form, the CDR3 reads TGCGCCAGCAGCCTCGGGACAGGCCGGACCGCTAACTATGGCTACACCTTC. It is translated as CASSLGTGRTANYGYTF.

The genes are TRBV7-3 and TRBJ2-3, with 8 bases fitting TRBD1. The CDR3 length is 14 residues. V lost 5 bases, J lost 5 bases, and 6 bases stayed unmatched. The germline V gene encodes CDR1 SGHTA and CDR2 FQGTGA. The CDR3 loop reads CASSPTGAVDTQYF. The CDR3 bases are TGTGCCAGCAGCCCGACAGGGGCCGTAGATACGCAGTATTTT.

The chain couples TRBV6-5 to TRBJ2-3; D is possibly TRBD2 (5 bases). The germline gives CDR1 MNHEY, CDR2 SVGAGI. There are 15 residues in the CDR3. The ends were cut back, 0 bases at V and 4 bases at J, with 11 bases in the middle. CDR3 sequence: CASSYSSRRADTQYF. CDR3 in DNA: TGTGCCAGCAGTTACTCGTCCAGGCGGGCAGATACGCAGTATTTT.

This clone was counted a few times. The V gene is TRBV7-9, the J gene TRBJ2-5; D unclear. Germline CDR1 and CDR2: SEHNR and FQNEAQ (reference sequence). V was pared by 7 bases and J by 5 bases, with 14 bases between. This CDR3 region has 13 residues. In DNA form, the CDR3 reads TGTGCCAGCAACCCCCCCCTCCCCGAGACCCAGTACTTC. This sequence encodes CASNPPLPETQYF. The variable domain in full, with the rest retrieved from reference TRBV7-9 and TRBJ2-5, is DTGVSQNPRHKITKRGQNVTFRCDPISEHNRLYWYRQTLGQGPEFLTYFQNEAQLEKSRLLSDRFSAERPKGSFSTLEIQRTEQGDSAMYLCASNPPLPETQYFGPGTRLLVL.

The CDR3 DNA reads TGCGCCAGCAGCTTCGGACAGGGCGGCGCAGATACGCAGTATTTT. Protein product: CASSFGQGGADTQYF. This rearrangement joins TRBV5-1 to TRBJ2-3, with TRBD1 matching over 8 bases. From germline, CDR1 is SGHRS and CDR2 YFSETQ. The CDR3 runs to 15 residues. The trim removed 2 bases at V and 4 bases at J, leaving 6 bases unmatched.

This rearrangement joins TRBV27 to TRBJ2-7, with TRBD2 as a possible D gene (5 bases). CDR1 MNHEY and CDR2 SMNVEV come from the germline V gene (reference sequence). This CDR3 contains 16 residues. Trimming took off 0 bases at V and 3 bases at J, with 15 bases between the two ends. CDR3 amino acids: CASSLSMGVARYEQYF. In DNA, the CDR3 is TGTGCCAGCAGTTTATCGATGGGAGTGGCTCGCTACGAGCAGTACTTC.

As DNA, the CDR3 is TGTGCCAGCGTCCCCGGGACAGGGGGTGGGAATGAGCAGTTCTTC. This sequence encodes CASVPGTGGGNEQFF. This chain uses TRBV27 with TRBJ2-1, with 11 nucleotides matching TRBD1. The ends lost 8 bases at V and 7 bases at J; junction bases unmatched: 10. The germline V gene has CDR1 MNHEY and CDR2 SMNVEV (reference sequence). The length of the CDR3 is 15 residues.

The chain is built from TRBV28 and TRBJ1-1; D is possibly TRBD1 (5 bases). Trimming removed 3 bases at V and 7 bases at J, with 12 bases between. The CDR3 contains 13 residues. Per germline, CDR1 MDHEN and CDR2 SYDVKM. The DNA of the CDR3 is TGTGCCAGCAGTTTCCGGGACGCCATTGAAGCTTTCTTT. Its translation: CASSFRDAIEAFF.

This clone was observed a few times. The V gene is TRBV5-4, the J gene TRBJ2-2; TRBD2 matches at 11 bases. The germline V gene has CDR1 SGHNT and CDR2 YYREEE (reference sequence). After removal of 2 bases from V and 7 bases from J, the junction contained 4 bases not matched to a gene. The CDR3 sequence is 15 residues long. The DNA for the CDR3 is TGTGCCAGCAGCTTACTAGCGGGAGAAGGCGGGGAGCTGTTTTTT. It specifies CASSLLAGEGGELFF.

The chain couples TRBV28 to TRBJ1-6, with TRBD1 identical over 7 bases. V shed 5 bases, J shed 0 bases, and the junction held 7 bases outside the gene matches. Germline V gene data show CDR1 as MDHEN and CDR2 as SYDVKM. The CDR3 extends over 17 amino acids. The CDR3 loop is CASSDRAPSSYNSPLHF. The CDR3 coding sequence is TGTGCCAGCAGTGACAGGGCCCCGAGCTCCTATAATTCACCCCTCCACTTT.

The chain couples TRBV19 to TRBJ2-7, with 7 bases identical to TRBD2. The CDR3 has 14 amino acids. The junction had 9 bases not matched to a gene; V was cut back by 5 bases and J by 5 bases. Germline V CDR1 and CDR2: LNHDA, SQIVND (reference sequence). The CDR3 protein is CASSLRGRANEQYF. The CDR3 nucleotides are TGTGCCAGTAGTCTCCGAGGGAGGGCGAACGAGCAGTACTTC. Looking up the rest from reference TRBV19 and TRBJ2-7 gives the full variable domain: DGGITQSPKYLFRKEGQNVTLSCEQNLNHDAMYWYRQDPGQGLRLIYYSQIVNDFQKGDIAEGYSVSREKKESFPLTVTSAQKNPTAFYLCASSLRGRANEQYFGPGTRLTVT.

The rearrangement joins TRBV7-9 to TRBJ1-2; the D is unclear. Germline CDR1 reads SEHNR; CDR2 reads FQNEAQ (reference sequence). V dropped 10 bases and J dropped 8 bases, with 17 bases sitting between them. This CDR3 has 12 residues. DNA of the CDR3: TGTGCCACCGGACGGACCTATGGCGGCTACACCTTC. As protein: CATGRTYGGYTF.

The V gene is TRBV13, the J gene TRBJ1-2; TRBD1 matches 7 bases. V lost 4 bases to trimming and J lost 3 bases; unmatched junction nucleotides: 14. Germline CDR1 PRHDT, CDR2 FYEKMQ (reference sequence). The CDR3 extends over 17 amino acids. The CDR3 is CASSSAQGEFLDYGYTF. For the CDR3, the DNA is TGTGCCAGCAGCTCCGCGCAGGGGGAGTTTTTAGACTATGGCTACACCTTC.

The rearrangement uses TRBV7-6 and TRBJ2-7, with TRBD1 identical over 7 bases. The CDR3 extends over 16 amino acids. Trimming at V came to 2 bases and at J to 0 bases, leaving 7 bases not matched to a gene. Germline lookup yields CDR1 SGHVS and CDR2 FNYEAQ. Here the CDR3 DNA reads TGTGCCAGCAGCTTAACAGGGGACGGGGTCTCCTACGAGCAGTACTTC. Translation gives CASSLTGDGVSYEQYF.

This chain joins TRBV6-1 and TRBJ2-1; 10 positions match TRBD2. J gave up 6 bases and V 4 bases, and 9 bases lay outside the gene matches. The germline CDR1 and CDR2 sequences are MNHNS and SASEGT. The CDR3 consists of 16 residues. The CDR3 region has the DNA TGTGCCAGCAGTGTGAGCGGGAGGGCCGGGGTCAATGAGCAGTTCTTC. It translates to CASSVSGRAGVNEQFF.

The chain has TRBV7-2 and TRBJ2-3; D is perhaps TRBD2 (6 bases). Per germline, CDR1 SGHTA and CDR2 FQGNSA. This CDR3 is 14 amino acids long. V gave up 6 bases and J gave up 2 bases, with 12 bases separating them. In nucleotides, the CDR3 is TGTGCCAGCAGACCTAGCGATGCCACAGATACGCAGTATTTT. It is translated as CASRPSDATDTQYF.

V usage is TRBV7-3 and J usage is TRBJ2-1; 7 bases are a match to TRBD2. Germline V lookup: CDR1 SGHTA, CDR2 FQGTGA. Germline trimming cut 0 bases from V and 15 bases from J; bases unmatched to any gene: 5. The CDR3 sequence is 12 residues long. The DNA for the CDR3 is TGTGCCAGCAGCTTAACGGGGAGGGATTGGTTCTTC. Its protein is CASSLTGRDWFF. Filled out from reference TRBV7-3 and TRBJ2-1, the complete variable domain reads GAGVSQTPSNKVTEKGKYVELRCDPISGHTALYWYRQSLGQGPEFLIYFQGTGAADDSGLPNDRFFAVRPEGSVSTLKIQRTERGDSAVYLCASSLTGRDWFFGPGTRLTVL.

V and J are TRBV19 and TRBJ1-2; D remains unclear. V was pared by 6 bases and J by 2 bases, with 13 bases between. Germline V gene sequence: CDR1 LNHDA, CDR2 SQIVND (reference sequence). The CDR3 is made up of 14 amino acids. CDR3 sequence reads: CASRTLPTNYGYTF. Here the CDR3 DNA reads TGTGCCAGTAGAACCCTGCCGACAAACTATGGCTACACCTTC. The full variable domain, rest sourced from reference TRBV19 and TRBJ1-2, is DGGITQSPKYLFRKEGQNVTLSCEQNLNHDAMYWYRQDPGQGLRLIYYSQIVNDFQKGDIAEGYSVSREKKESFPLTVTSAQKNPTAFYLCASRTLPTNYGYTFGSGTRLTVV.

The J gene is TRBJ1-6, the V gene TRBV6-6, with D hard to call. The V gene lost 8 bases and the J gene lost 0 bases, with 8 bases spanning the gap. The CDR3 is made up of 14 amino acids. Per germline, CDR1 MNHNY and CDR2 SVGAGI (reference sequence). This CDR3 reads CASSESSYNSPLHF. CDR3 nucleotides: TGTGCCAGCTCTGAGAGCTCCTATAATTCACCCCTCCACTTT.

V gene TRBV12-1 combines with J gene TRBJ1-5; the table's TRBD1 call for D was not verified on the DNA. TRBV12-1 is a pseudogene. The CDR3 is 18 amino acids. Written as DNA, the CDR3 is TGTGCCAGCAGCTCACCGGGACAGGCCGATTATAGCAATCAGCCCCAGCATTTT. Amino acid sequence: CASSSPGQADYSNQPQHF.

On this clone: This sequence may be a read error, since a much larger clone differs from it by one base. The DNA for the CDR3 is TGTGCCAGCTCACCGACAGGGCGACAAGAGACCCGGTACTTC. This gives the protein CASSPTGRQETRYF. The gene calls are TRBV18 and TRBJ2-5; 7 bases map to TRBD1. Germline CDR1 and CDR2: KGHSH and LQKENI. The CDR3 runs 14 residues.

This clone has a handful of counts. The chain combines TRBV11-2 with TRBJ2-1, with D hard to call. The V gene's germline CDR1 is SGHAT and CDR2 FQNNGV. V was pared by 5 bases and J by 3 bases, with 8 bases between. The CDR3 has 13 residues. The CDR3 is CASSPRDYNEQFF. The CDR3 DNA is TGTGCCAGCAGCCCTCGTGACTACAATGAGCAGTTCTTC. The variable domain in full, with the rest retrieved from reference TRBV11-2 and TRBJ2-1, is EAGVAQSPRYKIIEKRQSVAFWCNPISGHATLYWYQQILGQGPKLLIQFQNNGVVDDSQLPKDRFSAERLKGVDSTLKIQPAKLEDSAVYLCASSPRDYNEQFFGPGTRLTVL.

The chain is built from TRBV7-6 and TRBJ2-3; 8 bases are shared with TRBD1. This CDR3 spans 15 amino acids. The ends lost 5 bases at V and 0 bases at J; junction bases unmatched: 4. Germline CDR1 is SGHVS and CDR2 is FNYEAQ. The CDR3 is CASSHGQGSTDTQYF. The CDR3 coding sequence is TGTGCCAGCAGCCATGGACAGGGCAGCACAGATACGCAGTATTTT. The variable domain in full, with the rest retrieved from reference TRBV7-6 and TRBJ2-3, is GAGVSQSPRYKVTKRGQDVALRCDPISGHVSLYWYRQALGQGPEFLTYFNYEAQQDKSGLPNDRFSAERPEGSISTLTIQRTEQRDSAMYRCASSHGQGSTDTQYFGPGTRLTVL.

Many counts were recorded for this clone. The chain uses TRBV19 and TRBJ2-3, with D possibly TRBD1 on 5 matching bases. Trimming took 7 bases from V and 4 from J, leaving 15 bases between them. The germline CDR1 and CDR2 sequences are LNHDA and SQIVND (reference sequence). The CDR3 loop spans 14 amino acids. CDR3 region: CASTSEGVADTQYF. For the CDR3, the DNA is TGTGCCAGTACCTCGGAAGGGGTAGCAGATACGCAGTATTTT.

The table lists this clone with a count of one. The chain couples TRBV11-3 to TRBJ1-1; tentative D call: TRBD1 (5 bases). CDR3 size: 15 residues. V was pared by 5 bases and J by 8 bases, with 21 bases between. Germline CDR1 and CDR2: SGHNT and YENEEA. DNA for the CDR3: TGTGCCAGCAGCGGCCAGGGCCCGCTTGGCCCCGAAGCTTTCTTT. Amino acid sequence: CASSGQGPLGPEAFF.